This T cell receptor (beta chain) was identified during a study of OX40 agonist ivuxolimab in advanced cancers. Regarding the study in general: The costimulatory receptor OX40 (CD134) was targeted by ivuxolimab, a fully human IgG2 agonistic monoclonal antibody. In the dose-escalation cohort, around four fifths of patients were male, and the mean age was about 55 years, with a range of roughly 23 to 85. Among the roughly 52 dose-escalation patients, around 20 had hepatocellular carcinoma, 15 or so melanoma, 9 renal cell carcinoma and 9 head and neck cancer. Intravenous ivuxolimab was administered to patients every 2 weeks at six dose levels: 0.01, 0.1, 0.3, 1.5, 3 and 10 mg/kg. Patients were allowed to have had prior anti-PD-1, anti-PD-L1 or anti-CTLA-4 therapy, and approximately 40% of the dose-escalation patients had been treated with checkpoint inhibitors. The paper reports the monotherapy dose-escalation portion (N of about 52 patients) of the phase I ivuxolimab trial. Partial responses occurred in three dose-escalation patients, of whom one had hepatocellular carcinoma and two had cutaneous melanoma. The purpose of peripheral TCRbeta sequencing was to test whether ivuxolimab changed TCR sequence diversity and led to clonal T-cell expansion. Overall study outcomes, separate from this receptor: The antigen specificity of the peripheral T cells that underwent clonal expansion was not determined. Clonal expansion of both CD4+ and CD8+ blood T cells was observed from baseline to week 6 at doses 0.1 to 3.0 mg/kg. Low levels of normalized T-cell clonal expansion were also seen in some nonresponding patients. On average, CD8+ T cells showed more expanded clones than CD4+ T cells after ivuxolimab. In the 0.1-3.0 mg/kg groups, partial responders had among the lowest normalized peripheral clonal expansion, particularly in CD8+ T cells.

Patients with autoimmune disease history or receiving systemic immunosuppression were excluded from the trial. Peripheral blood for TCR sequencing was drawn from every dose cohort at baseline, at cycle 4 day 1 and at cycle 7 day 1. The samples were drawn from a first-in-human, open-label, multicenter phase I dose-escalation trial of ivuxolimab. Adults with locally advanced or metastatic head and neck squamous cell, hepatocellular, melanoma or renal cell carcinoma were enrolled in the trial. Before TCR sequencing, CD4+ T cells and CD8+ T cells from peripheral blood were sorted into separate populations. Genomic DNA was extracted from sorted cells for sequencing of the TCRbeta CDR3 region. The immunoSEQ Assay was used to sequence the TCRbeta CDR3 regions. TCRdb re-hosts the immuneACCESS table, in-frame sequences only. Its copies lack some clones; in the studies checked, an unresolved V gene accounts for under half of them, and the cause for the rest is not known. The table for this sample lists tens of thousands of clones; around 89% of them were counted only once. The top ten clones comprise over 11% of the sample.

Comments on this clone: No antigen is known for it. Per-base qualities were not stored, and no clone one base away is much larger.

CDR1 is given as SEHNR and CDR2 as FQNEAQ, both from the germline V gene (reference sequence). The CDR3 spans 19 residues, from the cysteine through the phenylalanine. Just the 57-base CDR3 DNA is kept, in frame starting at base 1. V is trimmed back by 4 bases and J by 0 bases, and the junction contains 13 bases that no gene match accounts for. Sequenced material: CD4+ or CD8+ T cells sorted from blood, taken in a trial of the OX40 agonist ivuxolimab. The chain was built from TRBV7-9 and TRBJ2-1; TRBD2 lines up with 9 middle nucleotides. The sequence was collected from an adult with an advanced solid tumor such as melanoma, head and neck, liver or kidney cancer. Here is the DNA: TGTGCCAGCAGCTCCGACGCTTTAGCGGGAGCGATCTCCTACAATGAGCAGTTCTTC. This gives the protein CASSSDALAGAISYNEQFF.